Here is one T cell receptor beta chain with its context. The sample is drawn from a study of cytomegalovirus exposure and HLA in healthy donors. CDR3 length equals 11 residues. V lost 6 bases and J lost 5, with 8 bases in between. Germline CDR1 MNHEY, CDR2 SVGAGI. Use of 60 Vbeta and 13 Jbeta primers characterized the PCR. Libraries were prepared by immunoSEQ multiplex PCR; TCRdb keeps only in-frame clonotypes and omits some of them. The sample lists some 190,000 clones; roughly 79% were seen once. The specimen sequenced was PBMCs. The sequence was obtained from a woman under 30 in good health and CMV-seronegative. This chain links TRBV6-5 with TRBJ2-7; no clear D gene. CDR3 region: CASRVLDEQYF. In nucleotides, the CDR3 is TGTGCCAGCAGAGTCCTAGACGAGCAGTACTTC.